This T cell receptor (beta chain) comes out of a study of blood T cell repertoires in COVID-19 (dated by TCRdb to 2020 to 2022). As for the study more broadly: Collaborator samples came from the United States, Italy and Spain and covered acute and convalescent phases of COVID-19. The prospective study material was composed of cDNA or gDNA derived from T cells, B-cell-depleted T cells, or PBMCs. Subjects who had been exposed to COVID-19, were actively infected with it, or had recovered from it provided the deeply sampled blood TCRbeta repertoires that made up the dataset. The repertoires were released in a freely available public database intended as a resource for research on the immune response to SARS-CoV-2. The samples were drawn from the first 160 participants of the ongoing ImmuneRACE study and from over 950 subjects provided by 6 global collaborators. A de-identified subject ID, COVID-19 status, age in years and sex were almost always included in the sample metadata. Where HLA class I and class II types were available, the types were taken from metadata supplied by the sample provider, not from assay-based typing. What the study reported, not specific to this receptor: How much clinical and demographic metadata was included differed by source and by participant, and the metadata was provided uncurated.

Whole blood was collected in K2EDTA tubes by collaborating institutions according to the institutions' own protocols. For TCRbeta analysis, collaborator samples were shipped as frozen whole blood, as isolated PBMCs, or as DNA extracted from either sample type. This clone has only one observation. Its antigen has not been determined. No base quality information exists; no much larger clone differs at one position. The germline V gene provides CDR1 WSHSY and CDR2 SAAADI. The CDR3 starts with the cysteine, ends with the phenylalanine, and has 16 residues. The entry retains the CDR3 DNA only, 48 bases that are in frame from base 1. V is shortened by 3 bases, J by 5 bases, and the region joining them spans 17 bases. TCRbeta CDR3 regions were amplified from genomic DNA using the immunoSEQ Assay, a bias-controlled multiplex PCR. Turning to the authors' computational methods: The number of nucleated cells in each sample was estimated from the amplification of reference gene primers within the assay. Sequence reads were collapsed and filtered to measure the absolute abundance of every unique TCRbeta CDR3 rearrangement. For each sample, productive Simpson clonality was calculated as the square root of Simpson's diversity index across productive rearrangements. The table was pulled from immuneACCESS by TCRdb, which kept in-frame rearrangements only. Such tables lose some clones; where checked, under half of the loss comes from unresolved V genes, and the rest has no known cause. V, J and clone size were drawn from that table, and D and trimming were deduced from the DNA. The sample has 30,000 to 40,000 clones on record, roughly 88% of them singletons. Jointly, the top ten make up approximately 6.8% of the sample.

Sequencing was performed on peripheral blood. The chain uses TRBV10-2 and TRBJ2-1; the D gene is perhaps TRBD1, from 7 matching bases. This receptor was identified in a human donor in a cohort sampled during active COVID-19. The DNA sequence follows: TGCGCCAGCAGTGACTTGACAGGGTGGGGGGACAATGAGCAGTTCTTC. Translated, this is CASSDLTGWGDNEQFF.